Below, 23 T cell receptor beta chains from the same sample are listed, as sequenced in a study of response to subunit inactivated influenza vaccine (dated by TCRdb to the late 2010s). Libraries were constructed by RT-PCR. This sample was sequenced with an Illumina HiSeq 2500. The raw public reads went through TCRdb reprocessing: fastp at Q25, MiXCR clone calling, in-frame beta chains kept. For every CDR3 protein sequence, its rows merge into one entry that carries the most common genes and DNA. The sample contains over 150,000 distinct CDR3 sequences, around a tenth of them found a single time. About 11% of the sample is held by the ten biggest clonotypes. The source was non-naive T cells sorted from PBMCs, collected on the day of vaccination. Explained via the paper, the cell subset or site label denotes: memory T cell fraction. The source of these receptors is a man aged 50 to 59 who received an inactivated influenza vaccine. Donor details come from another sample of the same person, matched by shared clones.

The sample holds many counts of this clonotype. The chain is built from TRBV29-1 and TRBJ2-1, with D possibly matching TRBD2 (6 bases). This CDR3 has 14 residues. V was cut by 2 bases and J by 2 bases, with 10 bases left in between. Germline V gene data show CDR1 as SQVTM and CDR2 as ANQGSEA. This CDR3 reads CSVESGAAYNEQFF. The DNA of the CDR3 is TGCAGCGTTGAATCGGGAGCAGCCTACAATGAGCAGTTCTTC.

The CDR3 here is CAWSDGVGQPQHF. Written as DNA, the CDR3 is TGTGCCTGGAGCGACGGGGTCGGGCAGCCCCAGCATTTT. The chain carries TRBV30 and TRBJ1-5, with D unclear. V was shortened by 3 bases and J by 7 bases, with 13 bases between the two germline ends. This CDR3 is built from 13 residues. CDR1 is GTSNPN and CDR2 is SVGIG in the germline V gene (reference sequence). The whole variable domain, remainder taken from reference TRBV30 and TRBJ1-5, is SQTIHQWPATLVQPVGSPLSLECTVEGTSNPNLYWYRQAAGRGLQLLFYSVGIGQISSEVPQNLSASRPQDRQFILSSKKLLLSDSGFYLCAWSDGVGQPQHFGDGTRLSIL.

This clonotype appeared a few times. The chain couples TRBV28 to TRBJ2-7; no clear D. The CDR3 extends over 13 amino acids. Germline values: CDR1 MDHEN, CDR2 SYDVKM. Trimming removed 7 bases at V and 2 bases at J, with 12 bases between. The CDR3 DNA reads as TGTGCCAGCATGCAGGCTTCCACCTACGAGCAGTACTTC. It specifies CASMQASTYEQYF.

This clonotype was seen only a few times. The CDR3 coding sequence is TGTGCCATCAGTGAAACTAGCGGGGGGGCCTTGGGCAATGAGCAGTTCTTC. It codes for CAISETSGGALGNEQFF. This chain links TRBV10-3 with TRBJ2-1, with TRBD2 matching over 13 bases. From germline, CDR1 is ENHRY and CDR2 SYGVKD. V lost 3 bases, J lost 6 bases, and 8 bases stayed unmatched. The CDR3 extends over 17 amino acids.

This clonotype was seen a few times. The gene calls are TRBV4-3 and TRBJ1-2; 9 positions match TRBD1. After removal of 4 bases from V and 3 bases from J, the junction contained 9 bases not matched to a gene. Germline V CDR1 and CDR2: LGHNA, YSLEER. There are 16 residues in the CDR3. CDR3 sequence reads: CASSRFPGQGDYGYTF. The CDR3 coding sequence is TGCGCCAGCAGCCGCTTCCCGGGACAGGGTGACTATGGCTACACCTTC.

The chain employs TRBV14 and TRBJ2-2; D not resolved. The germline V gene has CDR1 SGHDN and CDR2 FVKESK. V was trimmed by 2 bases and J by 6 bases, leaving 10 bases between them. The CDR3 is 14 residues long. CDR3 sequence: CASSQFRFPGELFF. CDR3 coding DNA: TGTGCCAGCAGCCAATTCCGGTTCCCCGGGGAGCTGTTTTTT. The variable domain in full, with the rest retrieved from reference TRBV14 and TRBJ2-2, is EAGVTQFPSHSVIEKGQTVTLRCDPISGHDNLYWYRRVMGKEIKFLLHFVKESKQDESGMPNNRFLAERTGGTYSTLKVQPAELEDSGVYFCASSQFRFPGELFFGEGSRLTVL.

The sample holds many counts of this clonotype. Written as DNA, the CDR3 is TGTGCCAGCAGCTTAGGTTACTATTCACCCCTCCACTTT. It encodes CASSLGYYSPLHF. The V gene is TRBV7-3, the J gene TRBJ1-6, with D unclear. V gave up 2 bases and J gave up 8 bases, with 7 bases separating them. From germline, CDR1 is SGHTA and CDR2 FQGTGA. The CDR3 has 13 amino acids.

The DNA for the CDR3 is TGCGCCAGCAGCTTAGGGACAGGGCTTGGGAGAGGCTACACCTTC. This encodes CASSLGTGLGRGYTF. The rearrangement uses TRBV5-1 and TRBJ1-2; 9 bases match TRBD1. CDR3 length equals 15 residues. The V gene end was trimmed by 2 bases and the J gene end by 8 bases; junction bases not matched to a gene: 10. CDR1 and CDR2 (germline): SGHRS, YFSETQ.

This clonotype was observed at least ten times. DNA for the CDR3: TGCAGTGCAAACTCAGATAGCAATCAGCCCCAGCATTTT. Its translation: CSANSDSNQPQHF. V is TRBV20-1 and J is TRBJ1-5; no clear D gene. V was trimmed by 6 bases and J by 0 bases, leaving 9 bases between them. The CDR3 totals 13 residues. Germline assignment: CDR1 DFQATT and CDR2 SNEGSKA (reference sequence).

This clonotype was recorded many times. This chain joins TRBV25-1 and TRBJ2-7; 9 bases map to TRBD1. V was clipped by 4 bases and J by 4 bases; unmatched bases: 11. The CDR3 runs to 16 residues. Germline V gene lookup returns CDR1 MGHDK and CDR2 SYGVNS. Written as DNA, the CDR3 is TGTGCCAGCAGTGCATCACCGGGACAGGGTCCTTACGAGCAGTACTTC. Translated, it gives CASSASPGQGPYEQYF.

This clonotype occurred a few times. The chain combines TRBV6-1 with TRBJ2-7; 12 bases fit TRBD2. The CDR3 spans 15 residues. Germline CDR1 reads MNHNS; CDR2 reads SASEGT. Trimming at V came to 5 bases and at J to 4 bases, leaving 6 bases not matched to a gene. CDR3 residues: CASSPQLAGGYEQYF. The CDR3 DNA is TGTGCCAGCAGTCCCCAACTAGCGGGGGGTTACGAGCAGTACTTC.

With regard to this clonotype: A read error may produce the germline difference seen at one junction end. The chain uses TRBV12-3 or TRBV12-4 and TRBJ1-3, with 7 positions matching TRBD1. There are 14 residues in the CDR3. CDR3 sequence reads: CASRETGTGNTLYF. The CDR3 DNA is TGTGCCAGCAGGGAGACAGGGACTGGAAACACCCTATATTTT.

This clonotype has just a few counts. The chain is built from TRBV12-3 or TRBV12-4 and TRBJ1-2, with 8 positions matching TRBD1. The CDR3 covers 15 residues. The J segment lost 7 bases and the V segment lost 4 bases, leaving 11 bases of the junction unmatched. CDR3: CASSSSLQGAFGYTF. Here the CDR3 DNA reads TGTGCCAGCAGTTCGTCCCTGCAGGGGGCCTTTGGCTACACCTTC.

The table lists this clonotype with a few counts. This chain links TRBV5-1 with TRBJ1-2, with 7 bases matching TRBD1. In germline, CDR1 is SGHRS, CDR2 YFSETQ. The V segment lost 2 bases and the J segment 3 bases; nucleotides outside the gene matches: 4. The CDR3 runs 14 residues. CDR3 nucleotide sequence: TGCGCCAGCAGCTTTGGACAGGATTACTATGGCTACACCTTC. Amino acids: CASSFGQDYYGYTF.

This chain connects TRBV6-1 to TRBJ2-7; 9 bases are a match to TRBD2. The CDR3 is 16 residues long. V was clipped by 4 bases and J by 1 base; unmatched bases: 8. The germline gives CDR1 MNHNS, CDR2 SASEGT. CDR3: CASSALAGASSYEQYF. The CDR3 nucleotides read TGTGCCAGCAGTGCTTTAGCGGGGGCCTCTTCCTACGAGCAGTACTTC.

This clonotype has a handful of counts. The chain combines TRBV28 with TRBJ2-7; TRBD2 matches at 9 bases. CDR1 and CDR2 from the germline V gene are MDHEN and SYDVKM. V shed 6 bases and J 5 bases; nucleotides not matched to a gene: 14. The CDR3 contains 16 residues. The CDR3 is CASSFTGTSFDNEQYF. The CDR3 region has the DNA TGTGCCAGCAGCTTTACCGGGACTAGCTTTGACAACGAGCAGTACTTC.

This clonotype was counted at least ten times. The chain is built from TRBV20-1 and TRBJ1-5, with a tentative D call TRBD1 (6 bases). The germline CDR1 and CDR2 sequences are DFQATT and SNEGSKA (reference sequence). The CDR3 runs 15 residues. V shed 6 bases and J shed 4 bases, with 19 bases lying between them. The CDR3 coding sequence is TGCAGTGCGCCAACCCCCGGGACATTGAATCAGCCCCAGCATTTT. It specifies CSAPTPGTLNQPQHF.

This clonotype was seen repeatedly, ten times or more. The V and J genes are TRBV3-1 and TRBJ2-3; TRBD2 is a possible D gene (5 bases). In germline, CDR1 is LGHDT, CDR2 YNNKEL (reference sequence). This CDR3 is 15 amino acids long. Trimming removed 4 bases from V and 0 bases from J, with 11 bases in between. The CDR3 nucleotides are TGTGCCAGCAGCCGGAGCGGACCTAGCACAGATACGCAGTATTTT. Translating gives CASSRSGPSTDTQYF.

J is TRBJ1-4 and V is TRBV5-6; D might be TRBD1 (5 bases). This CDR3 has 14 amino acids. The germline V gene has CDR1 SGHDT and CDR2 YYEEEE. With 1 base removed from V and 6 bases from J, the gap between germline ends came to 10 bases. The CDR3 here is CASSLQAGHEKLFF. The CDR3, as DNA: TGTGCCAGCAGCTTGCAGGCAGGGCATGAAAAACTGTTTTTT.

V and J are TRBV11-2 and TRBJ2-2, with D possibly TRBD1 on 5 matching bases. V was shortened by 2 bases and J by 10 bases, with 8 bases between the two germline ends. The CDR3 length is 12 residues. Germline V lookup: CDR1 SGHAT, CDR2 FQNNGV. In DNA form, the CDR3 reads TGTGCCAGCAGCTTAAAAGGGGTGGAGCTGTTTTTT. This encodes CASSLKGVELFF.

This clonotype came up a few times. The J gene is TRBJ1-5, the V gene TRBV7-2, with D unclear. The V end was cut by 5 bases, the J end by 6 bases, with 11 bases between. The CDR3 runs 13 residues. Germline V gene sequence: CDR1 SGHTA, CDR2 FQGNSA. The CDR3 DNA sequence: TGTGCCAGCAGCCCCGACGGGATTCAGCCCCAGCATTTT. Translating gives CASSPDGIQPQHF. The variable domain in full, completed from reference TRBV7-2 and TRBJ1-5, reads GAGVSQSPSNKVTEKGKDVELRCDPISGHTALYWYRQSLGQGLEFLIYFQGNSAPDKSGLPSDRFSAERTGGSVSTLTIQRTQQEDSAVYLCASSPDGIQPQHFGDGTRLSIL.

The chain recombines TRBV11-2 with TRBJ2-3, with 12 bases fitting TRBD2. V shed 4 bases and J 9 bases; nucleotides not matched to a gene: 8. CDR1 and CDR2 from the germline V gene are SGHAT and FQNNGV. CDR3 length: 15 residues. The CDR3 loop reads CASSSTSGRGGTQYF. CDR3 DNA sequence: TGTGCCAGCAGCTCGACTAGCGGGAGAGGGGGCACGCAGTATTTT.

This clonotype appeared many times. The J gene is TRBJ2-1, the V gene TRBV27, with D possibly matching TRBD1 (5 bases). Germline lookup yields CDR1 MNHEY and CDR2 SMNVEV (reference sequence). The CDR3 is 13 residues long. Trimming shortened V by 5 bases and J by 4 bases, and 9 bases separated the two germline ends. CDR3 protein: CASSATGYNEQFF. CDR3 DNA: TGTGCCAGCAGTGCCACAGGATACAATGAGCAGTTCTTC.